Following are 27 T cell receptor beta chains from one sample sequenced in a study of T cells after yellow fever vaccination. MiXCR, applied by TCRdb to the 5' RACE reads, yields one record per CDR3 protein. The sample records some 400,000 distinct CDR3 sequences, 6.2% being singletons. The sample in question was PBMCs, obtained 5 days after the yellow fever booster vaccination. The source is a man aged 30-40 years who received the YFV17D yellow fever vaccine.

Ten or more counts support this clonotype. The chain joins TRBV2 to TRBJ2-7, with 8 positions matching TRBD1. The CDR3 loop spans 13 amino acids. Unmatched junction bases numbered 7, after V lost 8 bases and J lost 4 bases. Germline assignment: CDR1 SNHLY and CDR2 FYNNEI. CDR3 DNA sequence: TGTGCCAGCCGGGACAGGAGGGGATACGAGCAGTACTTC. Residues: CASRDRRGYEQYF.

This clonotype was counted a few times. The chain uses TRBV6-5 and TRBJ1-2, with unresolved D. Trimming cost V 2 bases and J 6 bases, with 13 bases left between them. The germline CDR1 and CDR2 sequences are MNHEY and SVGAGI. This CDR3 spans 14 amino acids. CDR3 sequence reads: CASSYSDRLDGYTF. The CDR3 DNA sequence: TGTGCCAGCAGTTACAGTGATCGACTTGATGGCTACACCTTC.

In this sample, this clonotype turned up a few times. The rearrangement links TRBV9 to TRBJ1-2, with 8 bases that match TRBD1. Germline V gene sequence: CDR1 SGDLS, CDR2 YYNGEE. The CDR3 length is 14 residues. The V gene end was trimmed by 3 bases and the J gene end by 5 bases; junction bases not matched to a gene: 6. CDR3 DNA: TGTGCCAGCAGCGCGACAGGGGTTAAGTATGGCTACACCTTC. This sequence encodes CASSATGVKYGYTF.

The chain employs TRBV7-6 and TRBJ2-7, with 11 positions matching TRBD2. The CDR3 length is 15 residues. Germline trimming cut 5 bases from V and 6 bases from J; bases unmatched to any gene: 9. The germline CDR1 and CDR2 sequences are SGHVS and FNYEAQ. The chain's CDR3 is CASSPQLAGVGEQYF. In DNA, the CDR3 is TGTGCCAGCAGCCCCCAACTAGCGGGAGTTGGCGAGCAGTACTTC.

In this sample, this clonotype turned up a few times. The V and J genes are TRBV7-2 and TRBJ2-7; D is unclear. The V end was cut by 3 bases, the J end by 3 bases, with 15 bases between. CDR3 size: 15 residues. Germline V lookup: CDR1 SGHTA, CDR2 FQGNSA. CDR3 sequence reads: CASSLRTSSLYEQYF. The CDR3 region has the DNA TGTGCCAGCAGCTTGAGAACGAGCTCGCTCTACGAGCAGTACTTC.

This clonotype was seen a handful of times. This chain connects TRBV5-5 to TRBJ2-5; D ambiguous. Trimming stripped 0 bases from V and 1 base from J, with 4 bases between. The CDR3 is 13 residues long. The germline gives CDR1 SGHKS, CDR2 YYEKEE (reference sequence). The CDR3 here is CASSLGAQETQYF. The DNA of the CDR3 is TGTGCCAGCAGCTTGGGAGCCCAAGAGACCCAGTACTTC.

This clonotype appeared a few times. The J gene is TRBJ2-5, the V gene TRBV10-3; D call uncertain. Germline CDR1 reads ENHRY; CDR2 reads SYGVKD. CDR3 size: 13 residues. The ends were cut back, 2 bases at V and 1 base at J, with 5 bases in the middle. For the CDR3, the DNA is TGTGCCATCAGTGAGGGGCGCCAAGAGACCCAGTACTTC. Protein sequence: CAISEGRQETQYF.

The CDR3 here is CASRSHREDTQYF. Written as DNA, the CDR3 is TGTGCCAGCAGGTCCCACAGGGAAGATACGCAGTATTTT. The chain employs TRBV6-1 and TRBJ2-3, with D maybe TRBD1 (6 bases). The germline CDR1 and CDR2 sequences are MNHNS and SASEGT. The CDR3 length is 13 residues. The V and J ends lost 6 bases and 5 bases respectively, with 12 bases between them.

This clonotype has only a few counts. The J gene is TRBJ1-5, the V gene TRBV7-9; D gene uncertain. V lost 1 base to trimming and J lost 1 base, with 8 bases between them. This CDR3 comprises 15 residues. CDR1 is SEHNR and CDR2 is FQNEAQ in the germline V gene (reference sequence). The CDR3 region is CASSLDGRSNQPQHF. CDR3 nucleotides: TGTGCCAGCAGCTTAGACGGGAGGAGCAATCAGCCCCAGCATTTT.

V usage is TRBV7-2 and J usage is TRBJ2-7, with 8 bases aligning to TRBD2. Germline V CDR1 and CDR2: SGHTA, FQGNSA. The V segment lost 5 bases and the J segment 2 bases; nucleotides outside the gene matches: 11. This CDR3 region has 16 residues. Here the CDR3 reads CASSPVAGMTPYEQYF. CDR3 sequence (DNA): TGTGCCAGCAGCCCAGTAGCGGGAATGACGCCCTACGAGCAGTACTTC.

This clonotype was counted ten times or more. The V call is TRBV7-9, the J call TRBJ2-2; D uncertain. V was trimmed by 1 base and J by 6 bases, leaving 15 bases between them. Germline V gives CDR1 SEHNR, CDR2 FQNEAQ (reference sequence). This CDR3 has 16 residues. CDR3 sequence reads: CASSLVVSFRSGELFF. DNA for the CDR3: TGTGCCAGCAGCTTAGTAGTCTCTTTTCGCTCCGGGGAGCTGTTTTTT.

This clonotype was detected many times. The chain joins TRBV5-6 to TRBJ2-1; tentatively, D is TRBD1 or TRBD2 (5 bases each). Germline CDR1 SGHDT, CDR2 YYEEEE. CDR3 length equals 14 residues. V was pared by 2 bases and J by 6 bases, with 12 bases between. The CDR3 loop is CASSFGASLNEQFF. DNA for the CDR3: TGTGCCAGCAGCTTCGGGGCATCCCTCAATGAGCAGTTCTTC.

Concerning this clonotype itself: A much bigger clone sits one base away, suggesting this may be a read error. This chain joins TRBV6-6 and TRBJ2-5, with D possibly matching TRBD2 (5 bases). The end of the DNA is better explained by TRBJ2-1, so the J call may be wrong. CDR3 size: 13 residues. The germline V gene has CDR1 MNHNY and CDR2 SVGAGI (reference sequence). CDR3 region: CAGREVGQETQFF. The CDR3 coding sequence is TGTGCCGGACGGGAAGTAGGGCAAGAGACCCAGTTCTTC.

The J gene is TRBJ2-2, the V gene TRBV29-1, with 9 bases identical to TRBD1. The CDR3 loop spans 13 amino acids. Trimming removed 3 bases from V and 6 bases from J; junction bases left unmatched: 2. CDR1 and CDR2 (germline): SQVTM, ANQGSEA. The CDR3 region has the DNA TGCAGCGTTGAGGGACAGGGTCCCGGGGAGCTGTTTTTT. Its translation: CSVEGQGPGELFF.

This clonotype occurred a few times. V gene TRBV20-1 combines with J gene TRBJ1-1; TRBD1 aligns across 12 bases. Germline trimming cut 1 base from V and 3 bases from J; bases unmatched to any gene: 6. This CDR3 is 16 amino acids long. The germline gives CDR1 DFQATT, CDR2 SNEGSKA (reference sequence). In nucleotides, the CDR3 is TGCAGTGCTAGAGGGGGACAGGGGGCGAAGGACACTGAAGCTTTCTTT. The encoded protein is CSARGGQGAKDTEAFF.

A few counts support this clonotype. Relative to the germline gene, one junction end is altered; a read error may explain this. V and J are TRBV7-7 and TRBJ2-7; the D is unclear. CDR3 size: 13 residues. CDR1 and CDR2 from the germline V gene are SSHAT and FNYEAQ (reference sequence). The chain's CDR3 is CASSKGRDYEQYF. DNA of the CDR3: TGTGCTAGCAGCAAGGGAAGGGACTACGAGCAGTACTTC.

This clonotype was detected ten times or more. CDR3 amino acids: CASSPGQGARREQFF. The CDR3 nucleotides read TGTGCCAGCAGCCCCGGACAGGGGGCTCGGCGGGAGCAGTTCTTC. The chain links TRBV7-8 to TRBJ2-1, with 11 bases that match TRBD1. V shed 5 bases, J shed 10 bases, and the junction held 10 bases outside the gene matches. The CDR3 has 15 amino acids. Germline V lookup: CDR1 SGHVS, CDR2 FQNEAQ.

The chain joins TRBV7-8 to TRBJ1-2; 7 positions match TRBD1. The CDR3 is made up of 14 amino acids. Losses at the gene ends were 1 base for V and 4 bases for J; bases not matched to a gene: 3. The germline gives CDR1 SGHVS, CDR2 FQNEAQ. This CDR3 reads CASSLEGGGYGYTF. For the CDR3, the DNA is TGTGCCAGCAGCTTAGAAGGGGGCGGCTATGGCTACACCTTC.

The gene calls are TRBV6-2 or TRBV6-3 and TRBJ1-2, with TRBD1 as a possible D gene (6 bases). Germline V gives CDR1 MNHEY, CDR2 SVGEGT. CDR3 length equals 13 residues. V dropped 8 bases and J dropped 3 bases, with 13 bases sitting between them. This CDR3 is CASGQTTDYGYTF. The CDR3 DNA reads as TGTGCCAGCGGACAGACGACTGACTATGGCTACACCTTC.

There are many counts of this clonotype. The chain carries TRBV27 and TRBJ2-7; 10 bases agree with TRBD2. This CDR3 is built from 16 residues. In germline, CDR1 is MNHEY, CDR2 SMNVEV (reference sequence). V was pared by 6 bases and J by 2 bases, with 10 bases of the junction left unmatched. DNA for the CDR3: TGTGCCAGCAGACCTACGACTAGCGGGTCCCCCTACGAGCAGTACTTC. This sequence encodes CASRPTTSGSPYEQYF.

Many counts were recorded for this clonotype. The V gene is TRBV2, the J gene TRBJ1-1; D gene unclear. Trimming left V 5 bases short and J 2 bases short, with 21 bases between. The CDR3 has 17 residues. The V gene's germline CDR1 is SNHLY and CDR2 FYNNEI. CDR3 protein: CASSSDPGRGINTEAFF. CDR3 in DNA: TGTGCCAGCAGTTCTGATCCTGGGCGGGGTATAAACACTGAAGCTTTCTTT.

This clonotype has just a few counts. The chain has TRBV5-1 and TRBJ1-1; D is undetermined. The CDR3 has 14 amino acids. The V end was cut by 0 bases, the J end by 5 bases, with 11 bases between. The germline V gene has CDR1 SGHRS and CDR2 YFSETQ. The CDR3 region has the DNA TGCGCCAGCAGCTTGGAAGTAGGCGGGACTGAAGCTTTCTTT. Amino acid sequence: CASSLEVGGTEAFF.

This clonotype was seen repeatedly, ten times or more. The V call is TRBV14, the J call TRBJ2-3, with D tentatively TRBD2 (6 bases). In germline, CDR1 is SGHDN, CDR2 FVKESK. V was pared by 3 bases and J by 2 bases, with 12 bases between. The CDR3 length is 15 residues. DNA for the CDR3: TGTGCCAGCAGCCATCCGGGACTCGCCACAGATACGCAGTATTTT. Its translation: CASSHPGLATDTQYF.

In its sample, this clonotype was seen a few times. V usage is TRBV6-1 and J usage is TRBJ2-3; the match to TRBD2 covers 13 bases. The ends lost 5 bases at V and 4 bases at J; junction bases unmatched: 6. This CDR3 spans 16 amino acids. Germline CDR1 is MNHNS and CDR2 is SASEGT. CDR3 sequence reads: CASSRGLAGWADTQYF. The CDR3 coding sequence is TGTGCCAGCAGTCGGGGACTAGCGGGATGGGCAGATACGCAGTATTTT.

The table lists this clonotype with many counts. The rearrangement joins TRBV30 to TRBJ2-2, with TRBD2 identical over 8 bases. Germline CDR1 GTSNPN, CDR2 SVGIG (reference sequence). The CDR3 contains 13 residues. V lost 6 bases to trimming and J lost 6 bases; unmatched junction nucleotides: 6. The CDR3 loop reads CACTGLVPGELFF. The CDR3 region has the DNA TGTGCCTGCACGGGACTAGTCCCCGGGGAGCTGTTTTTT.

The chain carries TRBV7-2 and TRBJ2-7, with no clear D. The CDR3 consists of 16 residues. Trimming took off 1 base at V and 0 bases at J, with 13 bases between the two ends. From germline, CDR1 is SGHTA and CDR2 FQGNSA. Here the CDR3 DNA reads TGTGCCAGCAGCTTAGAGGGATGGGCGGCCTCCTACGAGCAGTACTTC. This translates into CASSLEGWAASYEQYF.

This chain links TRBV6-2 or TRBV6-3 with TRBJ2-1; 10 bases are a match to TRBD2. Per germline, CDR1 MNHEY and CDR2 SVGEGT. Trimming at V came to 6 bases and at J to 4 bases, leaving 3 bases not matched to a gene. The CDR3 length is 14 residues. The CDR3 reads CASRPLAGYNEQFF. CDR3 nucleotide sequence: TGTGCCAGCAGACCACTAGCGGGGTACAATGAGCAGTTCTTC.